The clone carrying this T cell receptor (beta chain) has at least ten counts. No antigen is known for it. Individuals with ophthalmopathy presented a Clinical Activity Score of at least 3, a NOSPECS grade of at least 4 and a duration under 3 months. These data originate in a study of T cells in Graves' hyperthyroidism and ophthalmopathy. From RNA transcripts, TCR beta CDR3 regions were amplified. In the first-round RT-PCR of the TCR CDR3, the HTBI primer set was used. A single record per CDR3 protein comes from TCRdb applying MiXCR to the multiplex PCR reads. The table has roughly 280,000 distinct CDR3 sequences, about 15% seen once. V lost 4 bases to trimming and J lost 6 bases, with 7 bases between them. The germline V gene has CDR1 SGHAT and CDR2 FQDESV (reference sequence). The CDR3 has 11 amino acids. Whole-study findings and limits: In the blood, most expanded thyroid clonotypes above 0.001 appeared as well.

This TCR was sampled from a woman aged 55-70 years with Graves' ophthalmopathy. V usage is TRBV11-1 and J usage is TRBJ2-7; D remains unclear. Sequenced input: blood. The CDR3, as DNA: TGTGCCAGCAGCTCCTTGCGCGAGCAGTACTTC. Protein sequence: CASSSLREQYF.